This T cell receptor beta chain was sequenced in a study of T cell responses to AZD1222 COVID-19 vaccine. On the study more broadly: Researchers grouped second doses given at about 4 or about 12 weeks into one pool.

Points from the study as a whole: Seropositive AZD1222 recipients at baseline numbered only five to seven. Females outnumbered males among donors, who were mostly white British; clonal diversity was possibly underestimated. Spike-specific TCR breadth and depth grew following two AZD1222 doses.

On this clone: Its cognate antigen is unknown.

Germline-derived CDR1 and CDR2 are MGHRA and YSYEKL. The CDR3 consists of 14 residues. V was clipped by 2 bases and J by 7 bases, with 12 bases between them. Assay used: immunoSEQ multiplex PCR; TCRdb lists only in-frame clones, some missing. The sample has roughly 140,000 clones; under 95% are singletons. The J gene is TRBJ1-5, the V gene TRBV4-1; D gene uncertain. The TCR sequence derives from an adult in good health. Specimen: peripheral blood, collected on day 0 of AZD1222 vaccination. CDR3 bases: TGCGCCAGCAGCCAACCTACGGAAGCGCAGCCCCAGCATTTT. Translating it yields CASSQPTEAQPQHF.